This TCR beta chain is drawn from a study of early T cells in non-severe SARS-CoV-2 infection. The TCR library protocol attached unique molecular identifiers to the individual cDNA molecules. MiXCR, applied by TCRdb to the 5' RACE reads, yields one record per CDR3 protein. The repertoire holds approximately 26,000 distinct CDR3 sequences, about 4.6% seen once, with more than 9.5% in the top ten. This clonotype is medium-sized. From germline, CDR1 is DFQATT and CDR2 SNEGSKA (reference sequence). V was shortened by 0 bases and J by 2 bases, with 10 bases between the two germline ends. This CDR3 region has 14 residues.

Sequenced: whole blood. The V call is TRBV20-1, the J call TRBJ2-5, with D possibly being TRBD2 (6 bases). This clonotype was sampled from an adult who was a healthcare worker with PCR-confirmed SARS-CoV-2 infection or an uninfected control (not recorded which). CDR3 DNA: TGCAGTGCTAGAGAGGGAGGAGGGCAAGAGACCCAGTACTTC. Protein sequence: CSAREGGGQETQYF.